One and the same sample provided the 27 T cell receptor beta chains below, sequenced in a study of T cells in Graves' hyperthyroidism and ophthalmopathy. Amplification of TCR beta CDR3 regions used RNA as the template. Researchers ran a first-round RT-PCR on the TCR CDR3 using the HTBI primer set. TCRdb re-derived calls from the multiplex PCR reads in MiXCR, one entry per CDR3 protein. The sample has 300,000 to 400,000 distinct CDR3 sequences, about 15% seen once. The sequenced material came from blood. These receptor sequences come from a woman aged 25 to 39 with Graves' hyperthyroidism.

This clonotype was recorded many times. This chain joins TRBV28 and TRBJ2-1; TRBD1 or TRBD2 may be the D gene (5 bases each). V lost 6 bases and J 2 bases, leaving 14 bases between the germline ends. The CDR3 runs 15 residues. Germline V gene lookup returns CDR1 MDHEN and CDR2 SYDVKM. DNA of the CDR3: TGTGCCAGCAGGAAAGTGGGGGAAGCCTACAATGAGCAGTTCTTC. The encoded protein is CASRKVGEAYNEQFF.

A few counts support this clonotype. The chain recombines TRBV27 with TRBJ1-6, with 10 bases that match TRBD1. The CDR3 covers 13 residues. Germline loops: CDR1 MNHEY, CDR2 SMNVEV (reference sequence). CDR3 amino acids: CLPGQGYNSPLHF. The CDR3 nucleotides read TGTCTCCCGGGACAGGGGTATAATTCACCCCTCCACTTT.

The sample holds many counts of this clonotype. The rearrangement uses TRBV19 and TRBJ2-1; weak D call: TRBD1 (6 bases). V lost 3 bases and J lost 0, with 12 bases in between. Germline-derived CDR1 and CDR2 are LNHDA and SQIVND (reference sequence). This CDR3 has 16 residues. The CDR3 here is CASSMRGQISYNEQFF. The CDR3 DNA reads as TGTGCCAGTAGTATGCGAGGACAGATCTCCTACAATGAGCAGTTCTTC. Complete variable domain (other parts from reference TRBV19 and TRBJ2-1): DGGITQSPKYLFRKEGQNVTLSCEQNLNHDAMYWYRQDPGQGLRLIYYSQIVNDFQKGDIAEGYSVSREKKESFPLTVTSAQKNPTAFYLCASSMRGQISYNEQFFGPGTRLTVL.

This chain joins TRBV28 and TRBJ2-2; 9 bases match TRBD2. The length of the CDR3 is 15 residues. The ends lost 10 bases at V and 4 bases at J; junction bases unmatched: 10. Germline values: CDR1 MDHEN, CDR2 SYDVKM. The CDR3 coding sequence is TGTGCCACCTTAACCTTTAGCGGGAGCACCGGGGAGCTGTTTTTT. It encodes CATLTFSGSTGELFF.

This clonotype was recorded at least ten times. This chain connects TRBV28 to TRBJ2-7; TRBD2 matches 13 bases. Trimming at V came to 5 bases and at J to 7 bases, leaving 8 bases not matched to a gene. Germline V lookup: CDR1 MDHEN, CDR2 SYDVKM. The CDR3 loop spans 15 amino acids. Here the CDR3 reads CASSPPTSGRSEQYF. The CDR3 nucleotides are TGTGCCAGCAGTCCCCCGACTAGCGGGAGGAGTGAGCAGTACTTC.

This chain joins TRBV11-2 and TRBJ2-3, with a weak D call TRBD1 (6 bases). Trimming took off 1 base at V and 2 bases at J, with 13 bases between the two ends. This CDR3 region has 16 residues. Germline CDR1 SGHAT, CDR2 FQNNGV. CDR3 DNA: TGTGCCAGCAGCTTAGTAGGGGGAGCGGTCACAGATACGCAGTATTTT. Protein: CASSLVGGAVTDTQYF.

The chain links TRBV6-1 to TRBJ1-2; 8 bases align to TRBD1. CDR1 MNHNS and CDR2 SASEGT come from the germline V gene. The CDR3 sequence is 16 residues long. V dropped 5 bases and J dropped 0; count of bases not matched to a gene: 8. As DNA, the CDR3 is TGTGCCAGCAGTTCAGCGAGGGACAGGACTAACTATGGCTACACCTTC. Translation: CASSSARDRTNYGYTF.

This clonotype turned up a few times. V usage is TRBV27 and J usage is TRBJ1-2; possibly TRBD1 for D (5 bases). Germline V lookup: CDR1 MNHEY, CDR2 SMNVEV (reference sequence). Trimming shortened V by 3 bases and J by 3 bases, and 20 bases separated the two germline ends. The CDR3 runs 17 residues. This CDR3 is CASSLSPVTARYYGYTF. CDR3 sequence (DNA): TGTGCCAGCAGTTTGTCACCCGTGACAGCAAGATACTATGGCTACACCTTC.

This clonotype was picked up many times. The CDR3 reads CASGTEAFF. The CDR3, as DNA: TGTGCCAGCGGAACTGAAGCTTTCTTT. J is TRBJ1-1 and V is TRBV11-2; D not certain. The CDR3 runs to 9 residues. The V end lost 8 bases, the J end lost 5 bases, and 3 bases lay between the germline ends. CDR1 and CDR2 (germline): SGHAT, FQNNGV.

This clonotype was recorded many times. The chain recombines TRBV12-3 or TRBV12-4 with TRBJ2-7; 9 bases are a match to TRBD1. V lost 4 bases to trimming and J lost 2 bases; unmatched junction nucleotides: 3. The CDR3 runs to 14 residues. CDR3 DNA sequence: TGTGCCAGCAGTTCAAACAGGGGGCCCTACGAGCAGTACTTC. Translated, it gives CASSSNRGPYEQYF.

The chain employs TRBV28 and TRBJ2-3; 9 nucleotides agree with TRBD2. Trimming removed 1 base from V and 1 base from J; junction bases left unmatched: 3. CDR3 size: 16 residues. The germline V gene has CDR1 MDHEN and CDR2 SYDVKM. In DNA, the CDR3 is TGTGCCAGCAGTTTATTGGGCGGGAGGGGCACAGATACGCAGTATTTT. Its translation: CASSLLGGRGTDTQYF.

In this sample, this clonotype turned up many times. This rearrangement joins TRBV10-3 to TRBJ2-6, with D tentatively TRBD1 (7 bases). Per the germline V gene, CDR1 is ENHRY and CDR2 is SYGVKD. CDR3 length: 18 residues. V was cut by 3 bases and J by 2 bases, with 17 bases left in between. CDR3 DNA: TGTGCCATCAGTGACGTCGGGACAGTAGCGGCTGGGGCCAACGTCCTGACTTTC. Translated: CAISDVGTVAAGANVLTF.

This clonotype was detected only a few times. The chain recombines TRBV27 with TRBJ2-5; TRBD2 matches 11 bases. V lost 3 bases, J lost 6 bases, and 6 bases stayed unmatched. The germline CDR1 and CDR2 sequences are MNHEY and SMNVEV (reference sequence). The CDR3 spans 15 residues. The DNA for the CDR3 is TGTGCCAGCAGTTTGCGGACTAGCGGGTTTCAGACCCAGTACTTC. Translation gives CASSLRTSGFQTQYF.

The sample holds a few counts of this clonotype. The chain couples TRBV11-2 to TRBJ2-7, with 10 nucleotides matching TRBD2. There are 17 residues in the CDR3. CDR1 and CDR2 (germline): SGHAT, FQNNGV. V dropped 0 bases and J dropped 3; count of bases not matched to a gene: 8. The CDR3 loop is CASSLDRLAGDIYEQYF. In nucleotides, the CDR3 is TGTGCCAGCAGCTTAGATCGGCTAGCGGGAGATATCTACGAGCAGTACTTC.

This clonotype was detected once. This could be a read error, since a much larger clone is one nucleotide away. The rearrangement uses TRBV30 and TRBJ1-5; no reliable D call. This CDR3 has 13 residues. In germline, CDR1 is GTSNPN, CDR2 SVGIG (reference sequence). The CDR3 DNA reads as TGTGCCTGGAGTGCTCTTTTGGATCAGCCCGAGCATTTT. This translates into CAWSALLDQPEHF.

About this clonotype: A single base separates this from a much larger clone, so it may be a read error. The rearrangement uses TRBV12-3 or TRBV12-4 and TRBJ2-1; TRBD2 might be the D (6 bases). The CDR3 covers 13 residues. Trimming removed 4 bases from V and 8 bases from J, with 12 bases in between. The DNA for the CDR3 is TGTGCCAGCAGTTCAATGTCGGGGGATGAGCAGTTCTTC. Amino acid sequence: CASSSMSGDEQFF.

This clonotype appeared many times. The rearrangement links TRBV29-1 to TRBJ2-3; the match to TRBD2 covers 15 bases. Losses at the gene ends were 6 bases for V and 3 bases for J; bases not matched to a gene: 1. The CDR3 is 14 residues long. The germline gives CDR1 SQVTM, CDR2 ANQGSEA. CDR3 in amino acids: CSVGTSGRTDTQYF. CDR3 DNA sequence: TGCAGCGTGGGGACTAGCGGGAGGACAGATACGCAGTATTTT.

This clonotype was picked up many times. The rearrangement joins TRBV27 to TRBJ2-3; no firm D call. V was shortened by 7 bases and J by 7 bases, with 15 bases between the two germline ends. Germline CDR1 and CDR2: MNHEY and SMNVEV (reference sequence). The CDR3 contains 13 residues. The DNA for the CDR3 is TGTGCCAGCACCCTTGGCCCGCGGAATACGCAGTATTTT. Translation gives CASTLGPRNTQYF.

This clonotype was detected many times. The chain couples TRBV28 to TRBJ2-1, with D tentatively TRBD2 (6 bases). The germline V gene encodes CDR1 MDHEN and CDR2 SYDVKM. With 5 bases removed from V and 5 bases from J, the gap between germline ends came to 16 bases. The CDR3 contains 15 residues. DNA of the CDR3: TGTGCCAGCAGTGCCCGGGAAGGAGGGGACAATGAGCAGTTCTTC. It is translated as CASSAREGGDNEQFF. Combining the CDR3 with reference TRBV28 and TRBJ2-1 gives the whole variable domain DVKVTQSSRYLVKRTGEKVFLECVQDMDHENMFWYRQDPGLGLRLIYFSYDVKMKEKGDIPEGYSVSREKKERFSLILESASTNQTSMYLCASSAREGGDNEQFFGPGTRLTVL.

The sample holds a few counts of this clonotype. V usage is TRBV11-2 and J usage is TRBJ2-1, with a tentative D call TRBD2 (5 bases). CDR1 is SGHAT and CDR2 is FQNNGV in the germline V gene. The CDR3 totals 15 residues. V was clipped by 1 base and J by 3 bases, with 10 bases between them. The CDR3 region is CASSLAHGSYNEQFF. In nucleotides, the CDR3 is TGTGCCAGCAGCTTAGCCCATGGGAGCTACAATGAGCAGTTCTTC.

This clonotype was seen more than once but under ten times. V gene TRBV4-2 combines with J gene TRBJ1-3, with D perhaps TRBD1 (6 bases). Germline values: CDR1 LGHNA, CDR2 YNFKEQ. CDR3 length: 18 residues. Trimming took 0 bases from V and 0 from J, leaving 15 bases between them. The CDR3 coding sequence is TGTGCCAGCAGCCAAGATTCCACAGGGACGAGCTCTGGAAACACCATATATTTT. It yields the protein CASSQDSTGTSSGNTIYF.

This clonotype was detected many times. The chain carries TRBV6-1 and TRBJ1-1; D is perhaps TRBD1 (5 bases). V shed 7 bases and J shed 4 bases, with 16 bases lying between them. Germline CDR1 and CDR2: MNHNS and SASEGT. This CDR3 has 14 residues. The CDR3 DNA reads TGTGCCAGCACAAATGGGGGTTTCGGCACTGAAGCTTTCTTT. As protein: CASTNGGFGTEAFF.

The CDR3 protein is CASSEASGISGQPQHF. The CDR3 DNA sequence: TGTGCCAGCAGTGAAGCTTCGGGGATTAGTGGCCAGCCCCAGCATTTT. This sequence joins TRBV6-1 and TRBJ1-5; D uncertain. Germline V gene data show CDR1 as MNHNS and CDR2 as SASEGT. Trimming left V 0 bases short and J 7 bases short, with 16 bases between. This CDR3 comprises 16 residues.

The genes are TRBV20-1 and TRBJ1-3; tentatively, D is TRBD1 (5 bases). Trimming removed 6 bases from V and 2 bases from J, with 8 bases in between. The CDR3 is made up of 12 amino acids. The germline gives CDR1 DFQATT, CDR2 SNEGSKA (reference sequence). CDR3 sequence (DNA): TGCAGTGCCGTGACAGCTGGAAACACCATATATTTT. Amino acid sequence: CSAVTAGNTIYF.

This clonotype was found many times. The chain is built from TRBV7-8 and TRBJ2-5; either TRBD1 or TRBD2 may fit D (6 bases each). The CDR3 has 11 amino acids. Trimming pared 5 bases from V and 9 bases from J, leaving 10 bases between. Per germline, CDR1 SGHVS and CDR2 FQNEAQ. The CDR3 sequence is CASSEEGAQYF. CDR3 DNA: TGTGCCAGCAGCGAGGAGGGGGCCCAGTACTTC.

This chain connects TRBV6-1 to TRBJ1-4; 10 bases are a match to TRBD1. CDR1 and CDR2 (germline): MNHNS, SASEGT. The CDR3 runs to 13 residues. Trimming cost V 6 bases and J 8 bases; bases outside gene matches: 3. The CDR3 region has the DNA TGTGCCAGCAGGGACAGGGGGGCCGAAAAACTGTTTTTT. It specifies CASRDRGAEKLFF.

This chain joins TRBV29-1 and TRBJ2-2; no firm D call. Trimming pared 2 bases from V and 4 bases from J, leaving 11 bases between. Germline values: CDR1 SQVTM, CDR2 ANQGSEA. This CDR3 is built from 14 residues. CDR3 amino acids: CSVESRPGTGELFF. CDR3 DNA: TGCAGCGTTGAAAGTCGACCAGGCACCGGGGAGCTGTTTTTT.